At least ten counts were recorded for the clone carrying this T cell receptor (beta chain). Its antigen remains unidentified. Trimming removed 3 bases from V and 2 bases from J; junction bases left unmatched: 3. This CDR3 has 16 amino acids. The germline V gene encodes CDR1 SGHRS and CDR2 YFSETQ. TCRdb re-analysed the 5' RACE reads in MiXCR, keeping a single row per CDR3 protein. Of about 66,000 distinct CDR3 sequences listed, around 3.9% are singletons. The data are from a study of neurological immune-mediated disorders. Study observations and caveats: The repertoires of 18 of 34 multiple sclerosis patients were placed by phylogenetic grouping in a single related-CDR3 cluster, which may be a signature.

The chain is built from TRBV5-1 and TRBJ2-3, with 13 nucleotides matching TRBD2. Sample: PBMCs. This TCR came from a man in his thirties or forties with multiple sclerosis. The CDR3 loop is CASSSGLAGNTDTQYF. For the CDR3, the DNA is TGCGCCAGCAGCTCGGGACTAGCGGGGAACACAGATACGCAGTATTTT.